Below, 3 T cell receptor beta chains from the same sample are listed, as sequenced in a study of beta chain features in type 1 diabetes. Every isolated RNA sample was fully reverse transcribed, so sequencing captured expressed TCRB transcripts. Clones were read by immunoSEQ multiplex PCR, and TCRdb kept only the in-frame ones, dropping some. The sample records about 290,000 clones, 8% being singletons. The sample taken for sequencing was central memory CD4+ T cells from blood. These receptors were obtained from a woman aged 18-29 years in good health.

CDR3: CASGGGQETQYF. CDR3 DNA sequence: TGTGCCAGCGGGGGCGGGCAAGAGACCCAGTACTTC. The chain couples TRBV27 to TRBJ2-5, with D possibly TRBD1 on 6 matching bases. Trimming took 8 bases from V and 2 from J, leaving 9 bases between them. The CDR3 consists of 12 residues. The germline V gene has CDR1 MNHEY and CDR2 SMNVEV (reference sequence).

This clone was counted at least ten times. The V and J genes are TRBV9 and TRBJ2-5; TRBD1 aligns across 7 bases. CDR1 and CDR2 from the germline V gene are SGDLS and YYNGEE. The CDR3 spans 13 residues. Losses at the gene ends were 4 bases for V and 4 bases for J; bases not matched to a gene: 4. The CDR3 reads CASSTTGRETQYF. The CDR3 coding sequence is TGTGCCAGCAGCACGACAGGGCGAGAGACCCAGTACTTC.

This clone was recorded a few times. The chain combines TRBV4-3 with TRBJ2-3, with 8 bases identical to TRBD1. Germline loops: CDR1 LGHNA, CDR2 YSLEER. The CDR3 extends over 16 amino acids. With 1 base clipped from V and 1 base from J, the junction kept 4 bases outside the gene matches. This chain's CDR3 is CASSQGQGRGTDTQYF. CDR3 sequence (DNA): TGCGCCAGCAGCCAAGGACAGGGGAGAGGCACAGATACGCAGTATTTT.